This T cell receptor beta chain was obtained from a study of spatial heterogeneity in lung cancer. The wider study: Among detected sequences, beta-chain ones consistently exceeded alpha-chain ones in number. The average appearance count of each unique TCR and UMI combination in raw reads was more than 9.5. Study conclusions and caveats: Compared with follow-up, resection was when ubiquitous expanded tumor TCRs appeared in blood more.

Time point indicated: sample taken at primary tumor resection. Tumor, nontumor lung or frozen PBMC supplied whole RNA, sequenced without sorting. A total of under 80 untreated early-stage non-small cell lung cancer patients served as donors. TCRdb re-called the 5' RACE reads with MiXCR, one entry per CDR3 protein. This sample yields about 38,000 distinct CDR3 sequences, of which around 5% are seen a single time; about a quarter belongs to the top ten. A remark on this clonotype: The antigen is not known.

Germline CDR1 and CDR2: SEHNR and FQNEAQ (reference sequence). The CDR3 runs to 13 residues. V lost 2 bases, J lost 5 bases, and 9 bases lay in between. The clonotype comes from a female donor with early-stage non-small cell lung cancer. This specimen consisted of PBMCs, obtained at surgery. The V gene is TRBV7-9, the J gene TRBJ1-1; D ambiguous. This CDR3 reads CASSLSSSTEAFF. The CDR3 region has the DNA TGTGCCAGCAGCTTATCATCGTCTACTGAAGCTTTCTTT.